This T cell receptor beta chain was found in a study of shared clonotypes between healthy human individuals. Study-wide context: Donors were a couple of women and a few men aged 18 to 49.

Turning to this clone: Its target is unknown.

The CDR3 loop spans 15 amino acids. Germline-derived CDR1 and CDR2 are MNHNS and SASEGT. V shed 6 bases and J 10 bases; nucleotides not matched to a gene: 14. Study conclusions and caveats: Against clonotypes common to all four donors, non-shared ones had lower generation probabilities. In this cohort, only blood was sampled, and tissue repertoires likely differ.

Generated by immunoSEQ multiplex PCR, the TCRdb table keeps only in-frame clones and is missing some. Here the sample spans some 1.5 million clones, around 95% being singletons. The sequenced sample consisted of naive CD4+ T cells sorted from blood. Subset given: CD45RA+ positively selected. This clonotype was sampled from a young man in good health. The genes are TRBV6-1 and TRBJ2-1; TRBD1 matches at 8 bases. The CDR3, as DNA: TGTGCCAGCAGCGCCCGGGACAGGCCGCCCACCGAGCAGTTCTTC. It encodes CASSARDRPPTEQFF.